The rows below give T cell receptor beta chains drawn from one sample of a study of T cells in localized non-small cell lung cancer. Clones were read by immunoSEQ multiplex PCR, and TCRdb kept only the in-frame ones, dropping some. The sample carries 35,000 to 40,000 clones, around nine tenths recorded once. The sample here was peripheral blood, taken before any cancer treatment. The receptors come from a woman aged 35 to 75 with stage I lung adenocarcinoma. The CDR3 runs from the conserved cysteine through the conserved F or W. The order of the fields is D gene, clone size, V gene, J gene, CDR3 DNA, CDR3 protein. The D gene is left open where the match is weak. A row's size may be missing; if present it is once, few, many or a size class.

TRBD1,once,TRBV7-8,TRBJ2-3,TGTGCCAGCAGCCCGACAGGGGGCACAGATACGCAGTATTTT,CASSPTGGTDTQYF
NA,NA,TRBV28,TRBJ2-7,TGTGCCAGCACAACCGGGACATACTACGAGCAGTACTTC,CASTTGTYYEQYF
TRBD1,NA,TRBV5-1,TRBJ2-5,TGCGCCAGCAGCTTCAGACAGGGGGCTGTGTGGGAGACCCAGTACTTC,CASSFRQGAVWETQYF
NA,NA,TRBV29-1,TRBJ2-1,TGCAGCGCCCCCACCCACTTTAATGGGCAGTTCTTC,CSAPTHFNGQFF
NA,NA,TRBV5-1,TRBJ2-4,TGCGCCAGCAGCTTAGAGAACCCTGCCATAAACATTCAGTACTTC,CASSLENPAINIQYF
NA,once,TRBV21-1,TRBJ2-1,TGTGCCAGCAGCAAAGCTGGGGACTATCTTTACAATGAGCAGTTCTTC,CASSKAGDYLYNEQFF
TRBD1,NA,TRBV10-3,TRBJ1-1,TGTGCCATCAAAGTCCAGGGGGAGGGGACTGAAGCTTTCTTT,CAIKVQGEGTEAFF
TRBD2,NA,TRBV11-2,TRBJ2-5,TGTGCCAGCAGCCGGACTAGCGGGGCACAAGAGACCCAGTACTTC,CASSRTSGAQETQYF
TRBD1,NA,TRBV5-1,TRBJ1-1,TGCGCCAGCAGCCCAACCGGGACAGGGGACACTGAAGCTTTCTTT,CASSPTGTGDTEAFF
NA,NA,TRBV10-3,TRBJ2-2,TGTGCCATCAGTGAGTCGAGTCGGATGGACACCGGGGAGCTGTTTTTT,CAISESSRMDTGELFF
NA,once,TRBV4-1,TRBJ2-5,TGCGCCAGCAGCCAAGATGGGGGGGCAGGGGGAGAGACCCAGTACTTC,CASSQDGGAGGETQYF
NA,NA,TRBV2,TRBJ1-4,TGTGCCAGCAGTGAAGGGATGGGGGAGCATGAAAAACTGTTTTTT,CASSEGMGEHEKLFF
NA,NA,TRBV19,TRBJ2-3,TGTGCCAGTAGTTCCTCGGGGATCACAGATACGCAGTATTTT,CASSSSGITDTQYF
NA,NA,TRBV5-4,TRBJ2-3,TGTGCCAGCAGCCGAAACGTAGGGGCACAAGATACGCAGTATTTT,CASSRNVGAQDTQYF
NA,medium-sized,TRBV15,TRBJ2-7,TGTGCCACCAGCAGAGATGTGGGACTCCGTCTCTTC,CATSRDVGLRLF
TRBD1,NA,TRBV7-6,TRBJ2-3,TGTGCCAGCAGCTTTACAGGGGGCACAGATACGCAGTATTTT,CASSFTGGTDTQYF
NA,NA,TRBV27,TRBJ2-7,TGTGCCAGCAGAACCGACCAGCGGCCCTACGAGCAGTACTTC,CASRTDQRPYEQYF
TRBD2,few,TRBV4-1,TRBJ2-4,TGCGCCAGCAGCCAAGATTATCGGACTAGCGGACCACTAGCCAAAAACATTCAGTACTTC,CASSQDYRTSGPLAKNIQYF
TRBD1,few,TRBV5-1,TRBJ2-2,TGCGCCAGCAGAACCGGGACAGGGGGCACCGGGGAGCTGTTTTTT,CASRTGTGGTGELFF
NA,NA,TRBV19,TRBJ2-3,TGTGCCAGTAGTCCGAGTACAGATACGCAGTATTTT,CASSPSTDTQYF
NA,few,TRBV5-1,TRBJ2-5,TGCGCCAGCAGCTTGTTTCCCGCGGGTGAGAGTGGAGAGACCCAGTACTTC,CASSLFPAGESGETQYF
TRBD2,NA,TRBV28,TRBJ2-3,TGTGCCAGCAGTTTAGTCCTCACGGGGGGAGATACGCAGTATTTT,CASSLVLTGGDTQYF
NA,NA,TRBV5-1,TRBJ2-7,TGCGCCAGCAGCTCCGGGGGCGGAACCTACGAGCAGTACTTC,CASSSGGGTYEQYF
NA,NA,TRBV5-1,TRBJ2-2,TGCGCCAGCTCCCGGGACACCGGGGAGCTGTTTTTT,CASSRDTGELFF
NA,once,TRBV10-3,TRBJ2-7,TGTGCCAGCCGCCCAACCGGGGGACCCTACGAGCAGTACTTC,CASRPTGGPYEQYF
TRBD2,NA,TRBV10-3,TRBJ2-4,TGTGCCATCAGTGAGGGGACTAGCGGGGACATTCAGTACTTC,CAISEGTSGDIQYF
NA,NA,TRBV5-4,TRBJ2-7,TGTGCCAGCAGCTTGTCTGGTGGGGGTCGGAGGTACTTC,CASSLSGGGRRYF
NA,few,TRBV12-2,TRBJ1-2,TGTGCAAGTCGCTTAGTAGGGATTGCGTATGGCTACACCTTC,CASRLVGIAYGYTF
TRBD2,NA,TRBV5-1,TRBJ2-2,TGCGTCAGCAGCTTGGTGGCTAGCGGAAACACCGGGGAGCTGTTTTTT,CVSSLVASGNTGELFF
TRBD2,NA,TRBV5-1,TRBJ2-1,TGCGCCAGCAGCTCCGGGACTAGCGGTGCTCCCTACAATGAGCAGTTCTTC,CASSSGTSGAPYNEQFF
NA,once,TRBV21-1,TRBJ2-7,TGTGCCAGCAGCAGAGATTGGACTAGCGGGAGAAGGTCTTTGTCTGGGCAGTACTTC,CASSRDWTSGRRSLSGQYF
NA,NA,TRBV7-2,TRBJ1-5,TGTGCCAGCAGCCAGGGGATGGGCTTGACTCAGCCCCAGCATTTT,CASSQGMGLTQPQHF
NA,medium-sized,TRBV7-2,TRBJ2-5,TGTGCCAGCAGTCCTCTTAGGGGGAGCGGCGAGACCCAGTACTTC,CASSPLRGSGETQYF
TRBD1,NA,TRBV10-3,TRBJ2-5,TGTGCCATCAGGGGACAGGATCAAGAGACCCAGTACTTC,CAIRGQDQETQYF
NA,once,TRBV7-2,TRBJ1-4,TGTGCCAGCAGCTTAGGTGGGGAAACTAATGAAAAACTGTTTTTT,CASSLGGETNEKLFF
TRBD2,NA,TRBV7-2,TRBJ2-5,TGTGCCAGCAGCTGGGGGACTAGCGGGAGTTTCCAAGAGACCCAGTACTTC,CASSWGTSGSFQETQYF